This is a list of T cell receptor beta chains from one sample in a study of T cell repertoires in cytomegalovirus infection. TCRdb analysed the reads with MiXCR anew, one entry per CDR3 protein. Among almost 500,000 distinct CDR3 sequences listed, about 10% were seen once. The sample was PBMCs. The origin of the receptors is a human donor in good health (CMV status not recorded). Some clones in this sample may be carry-over from other donors' samples. The CDR3 runs from the conserved cysteine through the conserved F or W. The D gene is left open where the match is weak. Only part of the rows carry a size: once, few, many, or a class if the clone is expanded.

D,J,V,size,CDR3,DNA
NA,TRBJ2-7,TRBV15,NA,CATSRDGAQGRNEQYF,TGTGCCACCAGCAGAGATGGGGCCCAAGGAAGGAACGAGCAGTACTTC
TRBD1,TRBJ1-2,TRBV20-1,few,CSAQTGGSADGYTF,TGCAGTGCGCAGACAGGGGGATCTGCGGATGGCTACACCTTC
TRBD2,TRBJ2-5,TRBV27,NA,CASSLWPPGLAGETQYF,TGTGCCAGCAGTTTATGGCCCCCGGGACTAGCGGGAGAGACCCAGTACTTC
NA,TRBJ1-3,TRBV15,many,CATSRAPGSSGNTIYF,TGTGCCACCAGCAGAGCCCCAGGGTCCTCTGGAAACACCATATATTTT
NA,TRBJ2-1,TRBV5-1,few,CASSVGDRLNEQFF,TGCGCCAGCAGCGTGGGAGACAGGCTCAATGAGCAGTTCTTC
TRBD2,TRBJ2-3,TRBV5-1,NA,CASSPGTSGRSDTQYF,TGCGCCAGCAGCCCTGGGACTAGCGGGAGATCAGATACGCAGTATTTT
TRBD2,TRBJ2-7,TRBV20-1,few,CSAASGQSSSYEQYF,TGCAGCGCGGCTAGCGGGCAATCAAGCTCCTACGAGCAGTACTTC
NA,TRBJ1-5,TRBV5-1,many,CASSSMGGSNQPQHF,TGCGCCAGCAGTTCAATGGGCGGTAGCAATCAGCCCCAGCATTTT
NA,TRBJ1-5,TRBV28,many,CASSRAAGSNQPQHF,TGTGCCAGCAGCCGGGCCGCGGGTAGCAATCAGCCCCAGCATTTT
TRBD1,TRBJ2-1,TRBV19,NA,CASNINRGLLTKNEQFF,TGTGCCAGTAATATCAACAGGGGGCTCCTTACTAAGAATGAGCAGTTCTTC
TRBD1,TRBJ2-3,TRBV6-8,few,CASSYSSPGQTDTQYF,TGTGCCAGCAGTTACTCCTCTCCGGGACAGACAGATACGCAGTATTTT
NA,TRBJ2-7,TRBV5-1,few,CASSFGLPGEQYF,TGCGCCAGCAGCTTCGGACTACCCGGGGAGCAGTACTTC
NA,TRBJ2-1,TRBV10-3,NA,CATSAEGAYNEQFF,TGTGCCACCTCTGCGGAGGGGGCATACAATGAGCAGTTCTTC
TRBD1,TRBJ2-3,TRBV2,once,CASSEGQGWTQYF,TGTGCCAGCAGTGAAGGACAGGGGTGGACGCAGTATTTT
TRBD2,TRBJ2-3,TRBV6-5,many,CASSYSLAGQTSTDTQYF,TGTGCCAGCAGTTACTCACTAGCGGGACAGACTAGCACAGATACGCAGTATTTT
TRBD1,TRBJ2-7,TRBV28,few,CASRAQGLGVGQYF,TGTGCCAGCCGGGCACAGGGGTTAGGGGTGGGGCAGTACTTC
NA,TRBJ2-1,TRBV20-1,NA,CSARDWEEGTNSEEQFF,TGCAGTGCTAGAGATTGGGAGGAGGGAACCAACTCGGAGGAGCAGTTCTTC
NA,TRBJ2-1,TRBV7-2,many,CASSPAASLSEQFF,TGTGCCAGCAGCCCCGCGGCCAGTCTGAGTGAGCAGTTCTTC
NA,TRBJ1-2,TRBV5-1,NA,CASSLSLGGYTF,TGCGCCAGCAGCTTGTCCCTCGGGGGCTACACCTTC
TRBD1,TRBJ1-1,TRBV11-2,few,CASIPWTGNTEAFF,TGTGCCAGCATCCCCTGGACAGGGAACACTGAAGCTTTCTTT
NA,TRBJ2-1,TRBV15,many,CATSPGRHNEQFF,TGTGCCACCAGTCCCGGGAGACACAATGAGCAGTTCTTC
TRBD2,TRBJ2-2,TRBV5-6,few,CASSLFEGLAANTGELFF,TGTGCCAGCAGCTTGTTTGAGGGACTAGCGGCTAACACCGGGGAGCTGTTTTTT
NA,TRBJ2-7,TRBV20-1,many,CSASPFGGPYEQYF,TGCAGTGCTAGCCCCTTTGGAGGACCCTACGAGCAGTACTTC
TRBD1,TRBJ2-3,TRBV7-2,many,CASSTDRVADTQYF,TGTGCCAGCAGCACCGACAGGGTGGCAGATACGCAGTATTTT
NA,TRBJ1-5,TRBV28,many,CASSLSGVVQPQHF,TGTGCCAGCAGTTTATCAGGGGTGGTGCAGCCCCAGCATTTT
NA,TRBJ2-1,TRBV11-2,many,CASSSQDSYGPLEQFF,TGTGCCAGCAGCTCCCAAGACTCGTACGGGCCCCTAGAGCAGTTCTTC
NA,TRBJ1-5,TRBV6-2/TRBV6-3,many,CASSYISGNQPQHF,TGTGCCAGCAGTTACATTTCAGGCAATCAGCCCCAGCATTTT
NA,TRBJ1-4,TRBV12-3/TRBV12-4,many,CASSWGTFPAEKLFF,TGTGCCAGCAGTTGGGGGACCTTCCCGGCGGAAAAACTGTTTTTT
NA,TRBJ1-2,TRBV4-1,few,CASSKEVEWGRDYGYTF,TGCGCCAGCAGCAAGGAGGTAGAGTGGGGGCGCGACTATGGCTACACCTTC
NA,TRBJ2-2,TRBV19,NA,CASSIGVGELFF,TGTGCCAGTAGTATTGGGGTCGGGGAGCTGTTTTTT
NA,TRBJ2-2,TRBV7-3,many,CASSITSGELFF,TGTGCCAGCAGCATCACTAGCGGGGAGCTGTTTTTT
TRBD1,TRBJ2-2,TRBV7-8,many,CASSLRTGLGELFF,TGTGCCAGCAGCTTACGGACAGGTCTAGGGGAGCTGTTTTTT
NA,TRBJ2-5,TRBV5-4,NA,CASSFRDFEETQYF,TGTGCCAGCAGCTTTCGGGACTTCGAAGAGACCCAGTACTTC
TRBD2,TRBJ2-7,TRBV12-3/TRBV12-4,many,CASRRTSGTTYEQYF,TGTGCCAGCAGGCGGACTAGCGGGACGACTTACGAGCAGTACTTC
TRBD2,TRBJ2-7,TRBV7-9,many,CASSIGGEAYEQYF,TGTGCCAGCAGCATTGGGGGGGAGGCCTACGAGCAGTACTTC
NA,TRBJ1-5,TRBV5-6,many,CASSFSGVRDQPQHF,TGTGCCAGCAGCTTCTCGGGTGTCAGGGATCAGCCCCAGCATTTT
TRBD2,TRBJ2-2,TRBV11-3,many,CASSSPRTSGSVNGELFF,TGTGCCAGCAGCTCGCCTAGGACTAGCGGGAGTGTTAACGGGGAGCTGTTTTTT
NA,TRBJ2-7,TRBV7-2,many,CASSLAGTNYEQYF,TGTGCCAGCAGCTTAGCGGGGACAAACTACGAGCAGTACTTC
TRBD1,TRBJ2-7,TRBV29-1,many,CSGSGTGSYEQYF,TGCAGCGGCTCCGGGACAGGGTCCTACGAGCAGTACTTC
NA,TRBJ1-2,TRBV12-5,many,CASGFPGQNLYGYTF,TGTGCTAGTGGTTTTCCGGGACAAAACCTCTATGGCTACACCTTC
NA,TRBJ2-7,TRBV7-8,NA,CASSLARGNEQYF,TGTGCCAGCAGCTTAGCGCGAGGAAACGAGCAGTACTTC
NA,TRBJ1-1,TRBV3-1,many,CASSRVGNTEAFF,TGTGCCAGCAGCCGGGTTGGGAACACTGAAGCTTTCTTT
NA,TRBJ2-1,TRBV29-1,NA,CSVGIYNEQFF,TGCAGCGTTGGGATTTACAATGAGCAGTTCTTC
NA,TRBJ2-5,TRBV12-3/TRBV12-4,many,CASSLMRGQRGETQYF,TGTGCCAGCAGTTTAATGCGGGGGCAGAGGGGAGAGACCCAGTACTTC
NA,TRBJ1-6,TRBV29-1,many,CSARDDSDSPLHF,TGCAGCGCCCGAGATGATAGTGATTCACCCCTCCACTTT
NA,TRBJ2-4,TRBV20-1,NA,CSARRPSLAKNIQYF,TGCAGTGCTAGAAGGCCATCACTAGCCAAAAACATTCAGTACTTC
NA,TRBJ2-2,TRBV7-9,few,CASTVPAGRTGELFF,TGTGCCAGCACCGTCCCGGCGGGGCGAACCGGGGAGCTGTTTTTT
TRBD2,TRBJ2-3,TRBV6-6,few,CASSYPGLAERGADTQYF,TGTGCCAGCAGTTACCCGGGACTAGCGGAGAGGGGTGCAGATACGCAGTATTTT
NA,TRBJ2-7,TRBV5-6,NA,CASSFLTGPSYEQYF,TGTGCCAGCAGCTTCTTAACCGGGCCCTCCTACGAGCAGTACTTC
NA,TRBJ2-7,TRBV7-9,many,CASRAGTISPYF,TGTGCCAGCAGGGCCGGGACAATCTCCCCGTACTTC
NA,TRBJ1-3,TRBV10-3,few,CAISAGAGNTIYF,TGTGCCATCAGTGCGGGGGCTGGAAACACCATATATTTT
TRBD2,TRBJ2-1,TRBV11-2,many,CASSLWGRRETPTIEQFF,TGTGCCAGCAGCTTATGGGGCCGGCGGGAGACCCCTACAATTGAGCAGTTCTTC
TRBD2,TRBJ2-5,TRBV7-6,many,CASSLGPGLAMEETQYF,TGTGCCAGCAGCTTAGGACCGGGACTAGCAATGGAAGAGACCCAGTACTTC
TRBD2,TRBJ2-7,TRBV6-1,many,CASMGGYEQYF,TGTGCCAGCATGGGGGGGTACGAGCAGTACTTC
TRBD2,TRBJ2-7,TRBV5-1,many,CASSFLAGGSIGEQYF,TGCGCCAGCAGCTTTCTAGCGGGAGGTTCGATTGGGGAGCAGTACTTC
NA,TRBJ1-2,TRBV5-6,few,CASSLAGDAYGYTF,TGTGCCAGCAGCTTGGCCGGTGACGCCTATGGCTACACCTTC
TRBD2,TRBJ2-5,TRBV12-3/TRBV12-4,many,CASSLRGLAAETQYF,TGTGCCAGCAGCCTCCGGGGACTAGCGGCAGAGACCCAGTACTTC
TRBD2,TRBJ2-5,TRBV6-6,many,CASSYSGLAQIETQYF,TGTGCCAGCAGTTACTCGGGACTAGCGCAAATTGAGACCCAGTACTTC
TRBD2,TRBJ2-5,TRBV6-1,many,CASSSRTSGSQETQYF,TGTGCCAGCAGTTCCAGGACTAGCGGGAGCCAAGAGACCCAGTACTTC
NA,TRBJ1-1,TRBV20-1,few,CSARRGLLEAFF,TGCAGTGCTAGACGGGGACTGTTGGAAGCTTTCTTT